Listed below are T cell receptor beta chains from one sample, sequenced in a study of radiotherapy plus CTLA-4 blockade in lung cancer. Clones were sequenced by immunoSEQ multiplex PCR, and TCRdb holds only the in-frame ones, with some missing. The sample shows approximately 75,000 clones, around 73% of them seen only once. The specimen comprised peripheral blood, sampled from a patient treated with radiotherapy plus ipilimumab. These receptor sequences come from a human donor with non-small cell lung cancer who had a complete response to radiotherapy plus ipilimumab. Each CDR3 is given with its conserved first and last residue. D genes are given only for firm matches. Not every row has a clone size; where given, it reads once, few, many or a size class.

DNA: TGCAGCGTTGGCCGACAGAGAAACACTGAAGCTTTCTTT; CDR3: CSVGRQRNTEAFF; D: -; size: -; V: TRBV29-1; J: TRBJ1-1
DNA: TGTGCCAGTAGTATAGGGGGGCTAGCGGAAAAGAGGGAGACCCAGTACTTC; CDR3: CASSIGGLAEKRETQYF; D: -; size: few; V: TRBV19; J: TRBJ2-5
DNA: TGTGCCAGCAGTTTGGGACAAGGGTACATTCAGTACTTC; CDR3: CASSLGQGYIQYF; D: -; size: -; V: TRBV27; J: TRBJ2-4
DNA: TGCGCCAGCAGCTCGGAACCTCACTCTGGGGCCAACGTCCTGACTTTC; CDR3: CASSSEPHSGANVLTF; D: -; size: -; V: TRBV5-1; J: TRBJ2-6
DNA: TGTGCCAGCAGTGAGTACAGCGCAGATACGCAGTATTTT; CDR3: CASSEYSADTQYF; D: -; size: -; V: TRBV25-1; J: TRBJ2-3
DNA: TGTGCCAGCTCACCAGCTGACAATCAGCCCCAGCATTTT; CDR3: CASSPADNQPQHF; D: -; size: -; V: TRBV18; J: TRBJ1-5
DNA: TGTGCCATCAGTGAAGAGCAAAGGGGCTACACCTTC; CDR3: CAISEEQRGYTF; D: -; size: few; V: TRBV10-3; J: TRBJ1-2
DNA: TGCGCCAGCAGCCATTCCGGGGGCGGGGGGCCCCCCGGGGAGCTGTTTTTT; CDR3: CASSHSGGGGPPGELFF; D: TRBD2; size: -; V: TRBV4-1; J: TRBJ2-2
DNA: TGCGCCAGCAGCTTGGGGAGGGTTCTGACAGATACGCAGTATTTT; CDR3: CASSLGRVLTDTQYF; D: -; size: -; V: TRBV5-1; J: TRBJ2-3
DNA: TGTGCCAGCAGCTATTTGGTGAGCTCCTACAATGAGCAGTTCTTC; CDR3: CASSYLVSSYNEQFF; D: -; size: few; V: TRBV9; J: TRBJ2-1
DNA: TGCAGCGTTGGCGTCCCGCCGTCCTACGAGCAGTACTTC; CDR3: CSVGVPPSYEQYF; D: -; size: -; V: TRBV29-1; J: TRBJ2-7
DNA: TGTGCCAGCGGGACTAGAGGGACCCAGTACTTC; CDR3: CASGTRGTQYF; D: TRBD2; size: -; V: TRBV2; J: TRBJ2-5
DNA: TGTGCCAGCTCACCACCGGAACAGTATAGCAATCAGCCCCAGCATTTT; CDR3: CASSPPEQYSNQPQHF; D: -; size: once; V: TRBV18; J: TRBJ1-5
DNA: TGTGCCACCAGCAGAGGAGGGGAGACAGGGGGAAGAAAACTGTTTTTT; CDR3: CATSRGGETGGRKLFF; D: TRBD1; size: -; V: TRBV15; J: TRBJ1-4
DNA: TGTGCCAGCAGTGACCCGACTAGTGTGGCTCAAGAGACCCAGTACTTC; CDR3: CASSDPTSVAQETQYF; D: -; size: -; V: TRBV6-1; J: TRBJ2-5
DNA: TGTGCCAGCAGCTTAGGGAAAGCTGAGACCCAGTACTTC; CDR3: CASSLGKAETQYF; D: -; size: -; V: TRBV7-2; J: TRBJ2-5
DNA: TGTGCCAGCAGTTTACCCGGGGGGACTGGGGCCAACGTCCTGACTTTC; CDR3: CASSLPGGTGANVLTF; D: TRBD2; size: -; V: TRBV28; J: TRBJ2-6
DNA: TGTGCCAGCTCACCCATCTGGACAGGGGGTCGGCACACTGAAGCTTTCTTT; CDR3: CASSPIWTGGRHTEAFF; D: TRBD1; size: -; V: TRBV18; J: TRBJ1-1
DNA: TGTGCCAGCAGTCGGACGGGGGGGCCCCACAATGAGCAGTTCTTC; CDR3: CASSRTGGPHNEQFF; D: TRBD2; size: -; V: TRBV2; J: TRBJ2-1
DNA: TGTGCCAGCAGCTTGAGAGGGGTGGACGAGCAGTACTTC; CDR3: CASSLRGVDEQYF; D: -; size: -; V: TRBV5-4; J: TRBJ2-7
DNA: TGTGCCAGCAGCTTAAGCCGGGACAGGGTGTACTTC; CDR3: CASSLSRDRVYF; D: TRBD1; size: -; V: TRBV7-2; J: TRBJ2-7
DNA: TGTGCCAGCAGTACCAAGAATACGCAGTATTTT; CDR3: CASSTKNTQYF; D: -; size: -; V: TRBV2; J: TRBJ2-3
DNA: TGTGCCAGTAGTATCCCGGGACGGGCGAACACCGGGGAGCTGTTTTTT; CDR3: CASSIPGRANTGELFF; D: -; size: -; V: TRBV19; J: TRBJ2-2
DNA: TGTGCCAGCAGCGTGAGGGACAGGGGAAACACTGAAGCTTTCTTT; CDR3: CASSVRDRGNTEAFF; D: TRBD1; size: -; V: TRBV9; J: TRBJ1-1
DNA: TGTGCCAGCAGTTACTCGGGGTTTCTAGAAGCTTTCTTT; CDR3: CASSYSGFLEAFF; D: -; size: few; V: TRBV6-5; J: TRBJ1-1
DNA: TGTGCCAGCAGTTACGGGACGGGGTTTCTTCAGTACTTC; CDR3: CASSYGTGFLQYF; D: -; size: -; V: TRBV6-6; J: TRBJ2-4
DNA: TGTGCCAGCAGCCCCGGGACAGGCGTACCCTACGAGCAGTACTTC; CDR3: CASSPGTGVPYEQYF; D: TRBD1; size: -; V: TRBV6-5; J: TRBJ2-7
DNA: TGTGCCAGCAACTATCAAAGGGGTGGCTACACCTTC; CDR3: CASNYQRGGYTF; D: -; size: -; V: TRBV7-9; J: TRBJ1-2
DNA: TGCGCCAGCAGCTTGATAGGATTTATCAACACCGGGGAGCTGTTTTTT; CDR3: CASSLIGFINTGELFF; D: -; size: few; V: TRBV5-1; J: TRBJ2-2
DNA: TGTGCCAGTAACAGGGAAAACGGAAGCAATCAGCCCCAGCATTTT; CDR3: CASNRENGSNQPQHF; D: -; size: -; V: TRBV6-4; J: TRBJ1-5
DNA: TGTGCCAGCAGCTTATTTGGAGATACTGAAGCTTTCTTT; CDR3: CASSLFGDTEAFF; D: -; size: -; V: TRBV7-6; J: TRBJ1-1
DNA: TGTGCCAGCAGCCCGACAGGGAACAATGAGCAGTTCTTC; CDR3: CASSPTGNNEQFF; D: TRBD1; size: -; V: TRBV11-3; J: TRBJ2-1
DNA: TGTGCCAGCAGTTCGTACCTTACTAACTCTGGGGCCAACGTCCTGACTTTC; CDR3: CASSSYLTNSGANVLTF; D: -; size: few; V: TRBV27; J: TRBJ2-6
DNA: TGTGCCAGCAGCCCTCGGGGTAGCCAGGGAAACATTCAGTACTTC; CDR3: CASSPRGSQGNIQYF; D: -; size: -; V: TRBV11-3; J: TRBJ2-4
DNA: TGTGCCAGCAGCTCATCAGGGGGCACTGAAGCTTTCTTT; CDR3: CASSSSGGTEAFF; D: TRBD1; size: -; V: TRBV7-9; J: TRBJ1-1
DNA: TGTGCCAGCAGCTTAGCGCGAACAGGGAAAGAGACCCAGTACTTC; CDR3: CASSLARTGKETQYF; D: -; size: -; V: TRBV7-9; J: TRBJ2-5
DNA: TGTGCCAGCAGCTTCTATCTTAGACAGGGTTCGGGCTACACCTTC; CDR3: CASSFYLRQGSGYTF; D: TRBD1; size: -; V: TRBV5-6; J: TRBJ1-2
DNA: TGTGCCAGCTCGCGGACAGGGGTAACTTCTGCCTACGAGCAGTACTTC; CDR3: CASSRTGVTSAYEQYF; D: TRBD1; size: -; V: TRBV18; J: TRBJ2-7
DNA: TGTGCCAGCAGTGATGGGGTGGCCCAGCCCCAGCATTTT; CDR3: CASSDGVAQPQHF; D: -; size: few; V: TRBV6-1; J: TRBJ1-5
DNA: TGTGCCAGCAGCCCCATCGACGTTGCAACTAATGAAAAACTGTTTTTT; CDR3: CASSPIDVATNEKLFF; D: -; size: -; V: TRBV7-8; J: TRBJ1-4
DNA: TGCGCCAGCAGTGAGTTCGGGACGAAGAACACTGAAGCTTTCTTT; CDR3: CASSEFGTKNTEAFF; D: -; size: -; V: TRBV10-1; J: TRBJ1-1
DNA: TGCGCCAGCAGCGGACAGGGGGCCGAGACCCAGTACTTC; CDR3: CASSGQGAETQYF; D: TRBD1; size: -; V: TRBV5-1; J: TRBJ2-5
DNA: TGTGCCAGCAGCTTAGGACAGGGGTTCTCCTATGGCTACACCTTC; CDR3: CASSLGQGFSYGYTF; D: TRBD1; size: -; V: TRBV11-3; J: TRBJ1-2
DNA: TGCGCCAGCAGCCAAGAAAGAGGGTACGGCACAGATACGCAGTATTTT; CDR3: CASSQERGYGTDTQYF; D: -; size: -; V: TRBV4-1; J: TRBJ2-3
DNA: TGTGCCAGCAGTGGCGACGCGGGTAATCTGCCCCAGCATTTT; CDR3: CASSGDAGNLPQHF; D: -; size: -; V: TRBV2; J: TRBJ1-5
DNA: TGTGCTAGTGGTTTGTCCGGAGGGGGATCTGGAAACACCATATATTTT; CDR3: CASGLSGGGSGNTIYF; D: -; size: -; V: TRBV12-5; J: TRBJ1-3